Listed below are T cell receptor beta chains from one sample, sequenced in a study of cytomegalovirus exposure and HLA in healthy donors. TCRdb's copy holds only in-frame clones and misses some; the assay was immunoSEQ multiplex PCR. The sample records under 95,000 clones, approximately 93% being singletons. The sample was PBMCs. These receptor sequences come from a woman aged 18-35 years in good health and CMV-seropositive. The CDR3 runs from the conserved cysteine through the conserved F or W. The D gene is left open where the match is weak. Rows may omit the clone size; those that give it use once, few, many or a size class.

j_call v_call cdr3_length d_call clone_size cdr3_nt cdr3_aa
TRBJ2-1 TRBV9 14 TRBD2 - TGTGCCAGCAGCGTAGCTAGCGGGGGGGGTGAGCAGTTCTTC CASSVASGGGEQFF
TRBJ2-7 TRBV2 13 TRBD1 - TGTGCCAGCAGTACCGGGACAGGGGCAAACGAGTACTTC CASSTGTGANEYF
TRBJ2-5 TRBV30 11 - once TGTGCTTCAGGTCCCCAAGAGACCCAGTACTTC CASGPQETQYF
TRBJ2-1 TRBV15 16 TRBD2 - TGTGCCACCAGCAGAGATCTAGCGGTAGCTGATAATGAGCAGTTCTTC CATSRDLAVADNEQFF
TRBJ2-7 TRBV7-2 13 - - TGTGCCAGCAGGCAAGGGGGTTTATCCGAGCAGTACTTC CASRQGGLSEQYF
TRBJ2-5 TRBV5-1 12 - - TGCGCCAGCAGCTTCGAGGAGGCGACCCAGTACTTC CASSFEEATQYF
TRBJ2-5 TRBV27 14 - - TGTGCCAGCAGTCCCTTGGGTGCAGGAGAGACCCAGTACTTC CASSPLGAGETQYF
TRBJ1-6 TRBV5-4 15 TRBD1 - TGTGCCAGCAGCCACGACAGGGATTATAATTCACCCCTCCACTTT CASSHDRDYNSPLHF
TRBJ2-3 TRBV7-3 17 TRBD1 - TGTGCCAGCAGCGTAGGGACAGGGATCGGTCTCACAGATACGCAGTATTTT CASSVGTGIGLTDTQYF
TRBJ2-5 TRBV20-1 11 - - TGCAGTGTTTGGCACCAAGAGACCCAGTACTTC CSVWHQETQYF
TRBJ2-2 TRBV18 14 - - TGTGCCAGCTCACCAGGGCAGACCACCGGGGAGCTGTTTTTT CASSPGQTTGELFF
TRBJ1-1 TRBV7-3 15 - - TGTGCCAGCAGCTTAATGGGGCGGGGGAACACTGAAGCTTTCTTT CASSLMGRGNTEAFF
TRBJ2-1 TRBV5-1 12 - - TGCGCCAGCAGCTTGGCCGGGAGTGAGCAGTTCTTC CASSLAGSEQFF
TRBJ2-1 TRBV30 15 - - TGTGCCTGGAGTTTAGCAGGAGGGTCCTACAATGAGCAGTTCTTC CAWSLAGGSYNEQFF